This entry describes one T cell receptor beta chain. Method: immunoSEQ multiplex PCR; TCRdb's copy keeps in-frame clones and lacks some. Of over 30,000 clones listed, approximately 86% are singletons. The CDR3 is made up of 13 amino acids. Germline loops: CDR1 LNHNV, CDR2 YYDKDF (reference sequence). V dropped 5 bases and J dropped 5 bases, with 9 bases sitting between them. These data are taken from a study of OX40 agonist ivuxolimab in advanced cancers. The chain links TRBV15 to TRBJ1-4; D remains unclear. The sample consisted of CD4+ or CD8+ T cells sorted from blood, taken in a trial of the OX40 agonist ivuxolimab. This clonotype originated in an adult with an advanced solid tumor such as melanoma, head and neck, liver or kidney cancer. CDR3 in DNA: TGTGCCACCAGCTCACACCAAAATGAAAAACTGTTTTTT. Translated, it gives CATSSHQNEKLFF.